This TCR beta chain was profiled in a study of T-cell reconstitution after alpha-beta-depleted transplantation in children. Findings and caveats of the study: About two months after transplant, alpha-beta T cells reportedly came from several hundred expanded graft clones. T-cell counts and diversity at one year post-transplant came mainly from newly produced T cells. Surviving recipient T cells and thymic progenitors accounted for the high day-60 TCRbeta diversity observed in some patients.

The CDR3 runs 13 residues. The V and J ends lost 6 bases and 2 bases respectively, with 11 bases between them. TCRbeta library preparation incorporated unique molecular identifiers. TCRdb re-analysed the PCR reads in MiXCR, keeping a single row per CDR3 protein. The profile shows about 60,000 distinct CDR3 sequences, about 40% of them singletons. As to this clonotype: Its antigen is undetermined.

The sequenced sample was PBMCs, mostly from graft donor cells, obtained 360 days after TCRalphabeta/CD19-depleted stem cell transplant. The chain couples TRBV12-3 or TRBV12-4 to TRBJ2-7, with D perhaps given as TRBD1 or TRBD2 (5 bases each). The source of this sequence is a male patient aged 10 to 17 who had a stem cell transplant for acute lymphoblastic leukemia, so the T cells may come from the graft donor. For the CDR3, the DNA is TGTGCCAGCAGCCCGGGGCAGGCCTACGAGCAGTACTTC. Translated, it gives CASSPGQAYEQYF.